This T cell receptor beta chain was identified in a study of T cells in Graves' hyperthyroidism and ophthalmopathy. CDR1 is SGHTA and CDR2 is FQGNSA in the germline V gene. The CDR3 contains 14 residues. V shed 5 bases and J shed 3 bases, with 11 bases lying between them. Study-wide points: Among clonotypes expanded in thyroid above 0.001, most were also found in blood. The model anticipated ophthalmopathy a median about six months pre-onset.

In its sample, this clonotype was seen a few times. What it binds is not known. TCR beta CDR3 region amplification was performed from RNA transcripts. With the HTBI primer set, the TCR CDR3 went through a first round of RT-PCR. MiXCR, applied by TCRdb to the multiplex PCR reads, yields one record per CDR3 protein. In the table there are around 500,000 distinct CDR3 sequences, 13% to 15% of which are singletons. With a duration under 2 months, the hyperthyroidism was newly diagnosed in patients aged 18 to 65. The PBMCs studied were ones that came from about 9.9 ml fresh peripheral blood. The sequence came from a middle-aged woman with Graves' hyperthyroidism. Input material: blood. The genes are TRBV7-2 and TRBJ1-5; D unresolved. CDR3 region: CASSPDGYNQPQHF. The CDR3 DNA follows: TGTGCCAGCAGCCCCGACGGCTACAATCAGCCCCAGCATTTT.